This paragraph covers one TCR beta chain sequence. Its matching antigen is unknown. One entry per CDR3 protein, called by TCRdb with MiXCR from the 5' RACE reads. The sample carries some 40,000 distinct CDR3 sequences, about 6% recorded once. This specimen comes from a study of T-cell memory formation after mild COVID-19. The CDR3 runs to 13 residues. Trimming removed 3 bases from V and 3 bases from J, with 8 bases in between. Germline values: CDR1 ENHRY, CDR2 SYGVKD. Study results and caveats: Memory sampled before infection contained some responding clones, suggesting cross-reactive memory joined.

The sample taken for sequencing was PBMCs or a T cell subset sorted from them (not recorded which). The rearrangement uses TRBV10-3 and TRBJ1-2; tentative D call: TRBD1 (5 bases). The TCR originated in an adult who had mild COVID-19 (a few samples of this study predate the infection). Cell type and time point are not known. The CDR3 reads CAISERGDYGYTF. Written as DNA, the CDR3 is TGTGCCATCAGTGAAAGAGGGGACTATGGCTACACCTTC.